This T cell receptor beta chain appears in the sequencing data of a study of blood T cells in healthy people across ages. The CDR3 loop spans 17 amino acids. Germline V gives CDR1 LGHNA, CDR2 YNFKEQ. Primed by a sample-barcoded 5' primer and a J-beta primer mix, a second PCR proceeded for about 7 to 11 cycles. One entry per CDR3 protein results from TCRdb running MiXCR on the 5' RACE reads. The sample contains approximately 780,000 distinct CDR3 sequences, roughly 24% of which appear only once. These sequences were also reported in another study, on T cells of mothers and their children. That publication notes: Three healthy Caucasian mothers and their six children were the donors. Every mother supplied over 8 million TCR beta CDR3 reads and every child 2.5 million to 3.5 million.

V is TRBV4-2 and J is TRBJ2-1, with a possible D match to TRBD2 (7 bases). The DNA end favors TRBJ2-7, so the J call may be wrong. The origin of this receptor is a boy younger than 18 in good health. Sequencing was carried out using blood. This CDR3 reads CASSQALGGAESYEQYF. CDR3 nucleotides: TGTGCCAGCAGCCAAGCATTGGGGGGGGCGGAGTCCTACGAGCAGTACTTC.